The 26 T cell receptor beta chains presented below share a single source sample, sequenced in a study of cytomegalovirus exposure and HLA in healthy donors. The repertoire was sequenced with immunoSEQ multiplex PCR; TCRdb's copy has only in-frame clones and lacks some. The table records roughly 180,000 clones, approximately 86% of them present only once. Sequencing was carried out using PBMCs. These receptors all stem from a man between 25 and 39 years old in good health and CMV-seropositive.

The V gene is TRBV14, the J gene TRBJ2-1; D gene uncertain. This CDR3 is 13 amino acids long. Per the germline V gene, CDR1 is SGHDN and CDR2 is FVKESK. V was trimmed by 5 bases and J by 5 bases, leaving 10 bases between them. The CDR3 sequence is CASSVHRDNEQFF. CDR3 nucleotide sequence: TGTGCCAGCAGCGTCCACAGAGACAATGAGCAGTTCTTC. Drawing the rest from reference TRBV14 and TRBJ2-1, the complete variable domain is EAGVTQFPSHSVIEKGQTVTLRCDPISGHDNLYWYRRVMGKEIKFLLHFVKESKQDESGMPNNRFLAERTGGTYSTLKVQPAELEDSGVYFCASSVHRDNEQFFGPGTRLTVL.

The J gene is TRBJ2-1, the V gene TRBV7-2, with D unresolved. Trimming took 3 bases from V and 4 from J, leaving 4 bases between them. The CDR3 is made up of 12 amino acids. Germline CDR1 is SGHTA and CDR2 is FQGNSA. The CDR3 DNA reads as TGTGCCAGCAGCTTCGAGTACAATGAGCAGTTCTTC. It specifies CASSFEYNEQFF.

The J gene is TRBJ2-4, the V gene TRBV5-6; D uncertain. The germline V and J ends were trimmed by 5 bases and 2 bases, with 11 bases remaining between them. Germline CDR1 and CDR2: SGHDT and YYEEEE. There are 14 residues in the CDR3. This CDR3 reads CASSPVTSKNIQYF. The CDR3 DNA sequence: TGTGCCAGCAGTCCCGTTACCTCCAAAAACATTCAGTACTTC.

CDR3 amino acids: CASRTGTWSYEQYF. DNA for the CDR3: TGTGCCAGCCGAACGGGGACGTGGTCCTACGAGCAGTACTTC. V gene TRBV27 combines with J gene TRBJ2-7; D is tentatively TRBD1 or TRBD2 (5 bases each). CDR1 is MNHEY, CDR2 SMNVEV, per germline (reference sequence). The CDR3 is 14 amino acids. V lost 8 bases and J lost 1, with 15 bases in between.

This chain links TRBV30 with TRBJ1-1; tentative D call: TRBD1 (5 bases). This CDR3 region has 15 residues. V was shortened by 0 bases and J by 3 bases, with 14 bases between the two germline ends. Germline lookup yields CDR1 GTSNPN and CDR2 SVGIG (reference sequence). CDR3 loop: CAWSVTWVQDTEAFF. CDR3 in DNA: TGTGCCTGGAGTGTCACGTGGGTACAGGACACTGAAGCTTTCTTT.

The J gene is TRBJ1-5, the V gene TRBV5-1, with D perhaps TRBD1 (5 bases). In germline, CDR1 is SGHRS, CDR2 YFSETQ. The CDR3 contains 16 residues. V shed 0 bases and J shed 3 bases, with 13 bases lying between them. The CDR3 region is CASSLVGGSYNQPQHF. In DNA form, the CDR3 reads TGCGCCAGCAGCTTGGTTGGGGGGTCTTACAATCAGCCCCAGCATTTT.

The count of this clone is one. The chain employs TRBV2 and TRBJ2-7; 7 bases line up with TRBD1. The CDR3 consists of 14 residues. Germline loops: CDR1 SNHLY, CDR2 FYNNEI. The V gene end was trimmed by 8 bases and the J gene end by 12 bases; junction bases not matched to a gene: 19. The CDR3 nucleotides read TGTGCCAGCGAGCTGCAGGGGGAGAGTTCGGTGTGGTACTTC. Protein: CASELQGESSVWYF.

The V and J genes are TRBV25-1 and TRBJ1-5; D remains unclear. CDR1 MGHDK and CDR2 SYGVNS come from the germline V gene. The CDR3 has 15 amino acids. The V gene lost 2 bases and the J gene lost 0 bases, with 8 bases spanning the gap. In DNA, the CDR3 is TGTGCCAGCAGTGAAGGTGTTTATAGCAATCAGCCCCAGCATTTT. It yields the protein CASSEGVYSNQPQHF.

A word on this clone: Different DNA sequences within this sample yield the same CDR3. The chain recombines TRBV7-9 with TRBJ2-7; D is unresolved. The CDR3 is 11 residues long. Germline CDR1 and CDR2: SEHNR and FQNEAQ (reference sequence). Trimming stripped 5 bases from V and 3 bases from J, with 5 bases between. The CDR3 bases are TGTGCCAGCAGCCCTGACTACGAGCAGTACTTC. Translation: CASSPDYEQYF.

The chain combines TRBV18 with TRBJ2-7; weak D call: TRBD2 (6 bases). The germline V gene has CDR1 KGHSH and CDR2 LQKENI. Between the trimmed V and J ends, which lost 3 bases and 6 bases, there was a span of 15 bases. This CDR3 has 14 residues. The CDR3 coding sequence is TGTGCCAGCTCACCTTCCGGGAGCAGGCTCGAGCAGTACTTC. The encoded protein is CASSPSGSRLEQYF. The variable domain in full, completed from reference TRBV18 and TRBJ2-7, reads NAGVMQNPRHLVRRRGQEARLRCSPMKGHSHVYWYRQLPEEGLKFMVYLQKENIIDESGMPKERFSAEFPKEGPSILRIQQVVRGDSAAYFCASSPSGSRLEQYFGPGTRLTVT.

This clone was seen only a few times. This chain joins TRBV18 and TRBJ2-7, with a tentative D call TRBD2 (7 bases). Trimming cost V 2 bases and J 6 bases, with 14 bases left between them. The CDR3 runs 14 residues. The germline gives CDR1 KGHSH, CDR2 LQKENI. The CDR3 sequence: CASSPRGGQVEQYF. The CDR3 DNA is TGTGCCAGCTCACCAAGGGGGGGCCAGGTCGAGCAGTACTTC.

The chain uses TRBV5-6 and TRBJ2-5, with a tentative D call TRBD2 (6 bases). Trimming took off 0 bases at V and 5 bases at J, with 14 bases between the two ends. CDR1 is SGHDT, CDR2 YYEEEE, per germline. This CDR3 region has 15 residues. CDR3 nucleotides: TGTGCCAGCAGCTTGGAATTCGCTGGGGGGGAGACCCAGTACTTC. It codes for CASSLEFAGGETQYF.

For the CDR3, the DNA is TGTGCCAGCAGCAAAGATGAGGGTACCGCAGCCAAAAACATTCAGTACTTC. Translation: CASSKDEGTAAKNIQYF. The rearrangement joins TRBV21-1 to TRBJ2-4; TRBD2, the table's D call, was not compared with the DNA. TRBV21-1 is a pseudogene locus. The CDR3 is 17 residues long.

This clone has only one observation. The chain carries TRBV28 and TRBJ2-1, with 13 nucleotides matching TRBD2. The CDR3 loop spans 15 amino acids. The J segment lost 8 bases and the V segment lost 6 bases, leaving 7 bases of the junction unmatched. Looked up from germline, CDR1 is MDHEN and CDR2 is SYDVKM. CDR3 coding DNA: TGTGCCAGCAGACGGACTAGCGGGAGAAGCGATGAGCAGTTCTTC. It yields the protein CASRRTSGRSDEQFF.

This sequence joins TRBV11-1 and TRBJ2-2; TRBD2 might be the D (6 bases). The CDR3 contains 16 residues. The V and J ends lost 1 base and 0 bases respectively, with 9 bases between them. The germline gives CDR1 SGHAT, CDR2 FQDESV (reference sequence). The CDR3 spells CASSLGRGTNTGELFF. In DNA, the CDR3 is TGTGCCAGCAGCTTAGGACGGGGGACGAACACCGGGGAGCTGTTTTTT.

The chain couples TRBV2 to TRBJ1-1; weak D call: TRBD1 (6 bases). This CDR3 spans 14 amino acids. In germline, CDR1 is SNHLY, CDR2 FYNNEI. The V end lost 4 bases, the J end lost 7 bases, and 16 bases lay between the germline ends. CDR3 in DNA: TGTGCCAGCAGTGTTTCAGGGGCAGACATTGAAGCTTTCTTT. It yields the protein CASSVSGADIEAFF.

This clone is medium-sized in the sample. V gene TRBV6-5 combines with J gene TRBJ2-7; 7 nucleotides match TRBD2. V trimming: 6 bases; J trimming: 3 bases; junction bases outside the gene matches: 5. In germline, CDR1 is MNHEY, CDR2 SVGAGI. The CDR3 spans 13 residues. CDR3 loop: CASRLRESYEQYF. The CDR3 DNA reads as TGTGCCAGCAGGCTGCGGGAGAGCTACGAGCAGTACTTC.

This rearrangement joins TRBV30 to TRBJ1-3; D is possibly TRBD1 (6 bases). Germline lookup yields CDR1 GTSNPN and CDR2 SVGIG (reference sequence). This CDR3 is 15 amino acids long. Trimming left V 3 bases short and J 4 bases short, with 16 bases between. The CDR3 loop is CAWRSRDQGGNTIYF. The CDR3 DNA reads as TGTGCCTGGAGATCCCGGGACCAGGGGGGAAACACCATATATTTT.

CDR3 DNA: TGTGCCAGCAGCTCCGGGACTGCCTCATACAATGAGCAGTTCTTC. It yields the protein CASSSGTASYNEQFF. The chain joins TRBV7-3 to TRBJ2-1, with D possibly TRBD2 on 6 matching bases. The CDR3 runs to 15 residues. With 4 bases removed from V and 4 bases from J, the gap between germline ends came to 14 bases. The germline gives CDR1 SGHTA, CDR2 FQGTGA.

The chain employs TRBV7-2 and TRBJ2-2; D call uncertain. The germline V gene encodes CDR1 SGHTA and CDR2 FQGNSA. Trimming pared 7 bases from V and 2 bases from J, leaving 14 bases between. This CDR3 has 15 residues. The CDR3 nucleotides are TGTGCCAGCAACACCCCTACCTTCAACACCGGGGAGCTGTTTTTT. This codes for CASNTPTFNTGELFF. Filled out from reference TRBV7-2 and TRBJ2-2, the complete variable domain reads GAGVSQSPSNKVTEKGKDVELRCDPISGHTALYWYRQSLGQGLEFLIYFQGNSAPDKSGLPSDRFSAERTGGSVSTLTIQRTQQEDSAVYLCASNTPTFNTGELFFGEGSRLTVL.

With respect to this clone: One end of the junction fails to match germline, which may point to a read error. The chain recombines TRBV7-7 with TRBJ2-2; the D gene is possibly TRBD2 (5 bases). CDR3 length equals 14 residues. Per the germline V gene, CDR1 is SSHAT and CDR2 is FNYEAQ (reference sequence). CDR3 DNA sequence: TGTGCTAGCAGCCCCGGGATCGACACCGGGGAGCTGTTTTTT. It yields the protein CASSPGIDTGELFF.

This sequence joins TRBV5-1 and TRBJ1-2, with TRBD1 as a possible D gene (5 bases). Deletions cut 0 bases from V and 5 bases from J, with 11 bases between. CDR1 and CDR2 from the germline V gene are SGHRS and YFSETQ. This CDR3 spans 14 amino acids. The CDR3 loop is CASSLAGTDYGYTF. CDR3 nucleotides: TGCGCCAGCAGCTTGGCCGGGACGGATTATGGCTACACCTTC.

CDR3: CASSLYRGAEEQYF. DNA of the CDR3: TGTGCCAGCAGTTTATATAGGGGGGCAGAAGAGCAGTACTTC. The chain links TRBV28 to TRBJ2-7; D could derive from TRBD1 or TRBD2 (6 bases each). Germline V gene sequence: CDR1 MDHEN, CDR2 SYDVKM. The CDR3 contains 14 residues. V gave up 1 base and J gave up 7 bases, with 14 bases separating them. The entire variable domain, with the rest obtained from reference TRBV28 and TRBJ2-7, is as follows: DVKVTQSSRYLVKRTGEKVFLECVQDMDHENMFWYRQDPGLGLRLIYFSYDVKMKEKGDIPEGYSVSREKKERFSLILESASTNQTSMYLCASSLYRGAEEQYFGPGTRLTVT.

This clone has just a few counts. The chain combines TRBV7-3 with TRBJ1-1, with D unresolved. The CDR3 has 14 amino acids. Trimming took 3 bases from V and 0 from J, leaving 8 bases between them. Germline V gene sequence: CDR1 SGHTA, CDR2 FQGTGA. CDR3 region: CASSFGLMNTEAFF. The CDR3 bases are TGTGCCAGCAGCTTCGGCCTGATGAACACTGAAGCTTTCTTT.

The chain is built from TRBV25-1 and TRBJ2-7; the D call may be TRBD1 or TRBD2 (5 bases each). V shed 6 bases and J shed 4 bases, with 13 bases lying between them. Germline loops: CDR1 MGHDK, CDR2 SYGVNS. The CDR3 is 13 amino acids. For the CDR3, the DNA is TGTGCCAGCAGGGGGGAGTGGGGTTACGAGCAGTACTTC. This encodes CASRGEWGYEQYF.

The chain is built from TRBV6-5 and TRBJ1-6; weak D call: TRBD1 (6 bases). The CDR3 spans 15 residues. Germline V CDR1 and CDR2: MNHEY, SVGAGI. V was pared by 2 bases and J by 6 bases, with 11 bases between. CDR3 in amino acids: CASSYRGGGNSPLHF. The CDR3 DNA sequence: TGTGCCAGCAGTTACCGAGGAGGGGGTAATTCACCCCTCCACTTT.